A selection of T cell receptor beta chains follows, all from one sample in a study of cytomegalovirus exposure and HLA in healthy donors. TCRdb's table, derived via immunoSEQ multiplex PCR, lists solely in-frame clones and lacks some. The sample has approximately 120,000 clones; more than 75% are singletons. The sequencing sample was made of PBMCs. These receptors were obtained from a man between 40 and 49 years old in good health and CMV-seronegative. CDR3s leave out the opening cysteine and the closing phenylalanine or tryptophan.

14 TRBJ2-1 TRBV5-1 ASSATGDSSYNEQF
13 TRBJ1-1 TRBV6-5 ASSSSGQGRTEAF
13 TRBJ2-7 TRBV7-2 ASSLIGQGPAEQY
16 TRBJ2-2 TRBV25-1 ASSELFDWSPNTGELF
12 TRBJ2-7 TRBV7-8 ASSLSRDSYEQY
11 TRBJ2-7 TRBV6-1 ASSDPDRRDRR
14 TRBJ2-7 TRBV14 ASSHPPGQSSYEQY
11 TRBJ2-3 TRBV19 ASSIAGSDTQY
12 TRBJ1-2 TRBV6-5 ASSYDVRSGGYT
10 TRBJ1-2 TRBV9 ASSAAQDGYT
12 TRBJ1-6 TRBV7-8 ASSPSGLIGTLH
12 TRBJ1-1 TRBV28 ASRPGTLNTEAF
10 TRBJ2-7 TRBV18 ASSPDTGEQY
13 TRBJ2-1 TRBV7-2 ASSYPTGINNEQF
12 TRBJ2-4 TRBV6-6 ASSPSGKKNIQY
11 TRBJ1-2 TRBV6-5 ASSGGGPYGYT
14 TRBJ2-7 TRBV19 ASSIDSGTGTYEQY
10 TRBJ1-4 TRBV5-6 ASYRQNEKLF
13 TRBJ2-1 TRBV7-6 ASSLEPGLYNEQF
11 TRBJ1-5 TRBV6-6 AARGYSNQPQH
13 TRBJ2-4 TRBV27 ASSSTGGTGGIQY
14 TRBJ2-2 TRBV19 ASSIGDRGWLGELF
11 TRBJ2-1 TRBV5-6 ASSRGHPNEQF
13 TRBJ1-6 TRBV9 ASSERTGSNSPLH
13 TRBJ1-4 TRBV21-1 ASSRLGHRGKKLF
14 TRBJ2-4 TRBV7-2 ASSLQTQAEKNIQY
14 TRBJ2-5 TRBV25-1 ASSEGQGAIQETQY
15 TRBJ2-1 TRBV4-1 ASSPGPGTGALDEQF
12 TRBJ1-2 TRBV7-2 ASSGTGSNYGYT
15 TRBJ1-1 TRBV25-1 ASSEAPGQRTNTEAF
12 TRBJ2-5 TRBV6-6 ACSGTVNKETQY
15 TRBJ2-6 TRBV5-5 ASSSRDSGSGANVLT
11 TRBJ2-7 TRBV4-2 ASSPGLSYEQY
11 TRBJ1-4 TRBV28 ASSLPSGEKLF
12 TRBJ2-2 TRBV5-4 ASSFDRGNGELF
10 TRBJ1-1 TRBV30 AWSGMQGEAF
13 TRBJ1-5 TRBV19 ASSIGGRSSQPQH
13 TRBJ1-4 TRBV7-2 ASSVQSGTNEKLF
14 TRBJ1-4 TRBV7-9 ASSSRLLSTNEKLF
13 TRBJ1-6 TRBV9 ASSVAEGIGSPLH
13 TRBJ2-5 TRBV4-2 ASSPLDRGQETQY
14 TRBJ2-7 TRBV18 ASSPVGQGGTYEQY
13 TRBJ2-7 TRBV9 ASSAFDGAAYEQY
12 TRBJ2-3 TRBV2 ASMQRRGIDAQY
14 TRBJ2-3 TRBV11-2 ASSLAGRTSTDTQY
13 TRBJ2-4 TRBV7-8 ASSPLAGTENIQY
13 TRBJ2-3 TRBV4-3 ASSQLDRGPDTQY
14 TRBJ1-6 TRBV7-9 ASSRSGTGGESPLH
13 TRBJ1-2 TRBV27 ASSPRGEGGYGYT
12 TRBJ2-7 TRBV9 ASSVLGGSHEQY